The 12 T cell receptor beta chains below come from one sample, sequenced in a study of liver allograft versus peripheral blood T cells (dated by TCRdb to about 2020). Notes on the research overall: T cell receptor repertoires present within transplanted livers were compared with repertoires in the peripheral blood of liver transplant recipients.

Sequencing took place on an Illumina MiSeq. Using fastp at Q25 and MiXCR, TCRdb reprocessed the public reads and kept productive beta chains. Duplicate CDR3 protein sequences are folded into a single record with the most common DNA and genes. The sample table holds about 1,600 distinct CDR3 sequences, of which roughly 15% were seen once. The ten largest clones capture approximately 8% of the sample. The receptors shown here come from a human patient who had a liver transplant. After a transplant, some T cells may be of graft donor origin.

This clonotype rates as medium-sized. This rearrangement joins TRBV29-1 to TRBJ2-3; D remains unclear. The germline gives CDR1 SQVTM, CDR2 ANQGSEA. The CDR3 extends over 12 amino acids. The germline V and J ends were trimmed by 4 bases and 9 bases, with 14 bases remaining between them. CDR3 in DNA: TGCAGCGTTGGGTTAGAGGCAGTCACGCAGTATTTT. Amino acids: CSVGLEAVTQYF.

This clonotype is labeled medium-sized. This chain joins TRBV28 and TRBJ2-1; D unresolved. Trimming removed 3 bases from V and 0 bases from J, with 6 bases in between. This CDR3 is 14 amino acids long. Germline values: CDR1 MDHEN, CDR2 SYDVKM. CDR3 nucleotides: TGTGCCAGCAGTTTGGAGAGCTCCTACAATGAGCAGTTCTTC. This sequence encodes CASSLESSYNEQFF.

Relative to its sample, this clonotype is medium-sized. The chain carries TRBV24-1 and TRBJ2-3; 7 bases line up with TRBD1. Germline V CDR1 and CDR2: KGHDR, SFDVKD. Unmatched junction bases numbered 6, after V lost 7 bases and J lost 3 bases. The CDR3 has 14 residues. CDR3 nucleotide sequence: TGTGCCACCAGAGCCGGGACAGCTACAGATACGCAGTATTTT. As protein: CATRAGTATDTQYF.

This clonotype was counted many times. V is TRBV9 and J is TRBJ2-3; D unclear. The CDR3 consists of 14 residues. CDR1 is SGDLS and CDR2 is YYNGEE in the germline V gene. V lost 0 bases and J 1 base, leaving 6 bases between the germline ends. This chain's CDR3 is CASSVELGTDTQYF. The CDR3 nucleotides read TGTGCCAGCAGCGTAGAACTCGGCACAGATACGCAGTATTTT.

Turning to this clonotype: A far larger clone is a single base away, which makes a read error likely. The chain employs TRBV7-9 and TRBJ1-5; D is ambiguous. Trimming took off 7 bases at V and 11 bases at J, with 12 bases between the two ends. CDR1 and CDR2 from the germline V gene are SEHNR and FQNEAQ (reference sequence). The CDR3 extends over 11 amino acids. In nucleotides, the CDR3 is TGTGCCAGCACCTCCTCTAAAACCCAGCATTTT. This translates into CASTSSKTQHF.

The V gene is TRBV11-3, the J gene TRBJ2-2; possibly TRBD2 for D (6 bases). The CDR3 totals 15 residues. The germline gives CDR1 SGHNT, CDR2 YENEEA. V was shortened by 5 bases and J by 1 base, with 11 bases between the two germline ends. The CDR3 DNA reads TGTGCCAGCAGCCGACGAGCGGGGAACACCGGGGAGCTGTTTTTT. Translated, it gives CASSRRAGNTGELFF.

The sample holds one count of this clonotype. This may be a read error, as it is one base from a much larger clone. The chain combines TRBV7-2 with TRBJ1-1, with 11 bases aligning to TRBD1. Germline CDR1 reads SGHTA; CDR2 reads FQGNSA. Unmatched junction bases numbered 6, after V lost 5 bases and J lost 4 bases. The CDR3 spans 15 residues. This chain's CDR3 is CASSLDRGPSTEAFF. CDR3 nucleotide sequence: TGTGCCAGCAGCCTGGACAGGGGGCCAAGCACTGAAGCTTTCTTT.

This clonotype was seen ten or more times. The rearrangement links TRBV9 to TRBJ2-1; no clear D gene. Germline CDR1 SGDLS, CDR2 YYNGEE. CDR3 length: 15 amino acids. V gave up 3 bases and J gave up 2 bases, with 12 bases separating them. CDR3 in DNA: TGTGCCAGCAGCGCCGCCCACAGAGCCTACAATGAGCAGTTCTTC. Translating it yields CASSAAHRAYNEQFF.

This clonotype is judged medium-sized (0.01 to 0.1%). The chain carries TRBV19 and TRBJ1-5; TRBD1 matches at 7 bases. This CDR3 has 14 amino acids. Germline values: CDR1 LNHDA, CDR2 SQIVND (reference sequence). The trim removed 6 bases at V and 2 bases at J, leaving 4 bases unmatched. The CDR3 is CASRNRGGNQPQHF. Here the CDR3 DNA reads TGTGCCAGTAGAAACAGGGGTGGCAATCAGCCCCAGCATTTT.

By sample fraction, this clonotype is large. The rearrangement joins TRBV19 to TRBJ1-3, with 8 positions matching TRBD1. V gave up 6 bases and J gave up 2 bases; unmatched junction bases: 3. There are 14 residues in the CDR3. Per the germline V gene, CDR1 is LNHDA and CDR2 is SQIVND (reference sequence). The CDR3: CASRDRATGNTIYF. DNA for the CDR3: TGTGCCAGTAGGGACAGGGCAACTGGAAACACCATATATTTT.

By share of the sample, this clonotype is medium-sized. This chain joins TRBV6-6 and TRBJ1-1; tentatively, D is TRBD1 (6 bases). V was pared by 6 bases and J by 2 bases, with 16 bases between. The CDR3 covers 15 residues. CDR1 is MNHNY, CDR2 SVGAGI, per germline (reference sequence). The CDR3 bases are TGTGCCAGCAGCTGGGGGGGCTCGGAAAACACTGAAGCTTTCTTT. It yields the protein CASSWGGSENTEAFF.

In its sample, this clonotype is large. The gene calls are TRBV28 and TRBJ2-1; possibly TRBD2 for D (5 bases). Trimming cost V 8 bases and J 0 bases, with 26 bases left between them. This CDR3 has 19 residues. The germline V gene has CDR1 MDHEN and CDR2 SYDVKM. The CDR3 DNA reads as TGTGCCAGCTTCTCTCCAGGAGGAAACCTCTTGAGCTCCTACAATGAGCAGTTCTTC. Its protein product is CASFSPGGNLLSSYNEQFF.